Listed below are T cell receptor beta chains from one sample, sequenced in a study of regulatory T cells in long-lasting Graves disease. TCRdb itself ran the multiplex PCR reads through MiXCR, one entry per CDR3 protein. The table records about 560,000 distinct CDR3 sequences, about 16% of them present only once. These sequences were also reported in another study, on T cells in Graves' hyperthyroidism and ophthalmopathy.

Sequenced here: peripheral blood mononuclear cells (PBMCs), sampled at new diagnosis, from a patient treated with antithyroid drugs. These receptors all stem from a young man with Graves disease. The CDR3 runs from the conserved cysteine through the conserved F or W. The D gene is left open where the match is weak. Size is stated for part of the rows, as once, few or many counts, or as a class when the clone is expanded.

abundance	d_gene	len	j_gene	v_gene	CDR3nt	CDR3aa
.	.	15	TRBJ1-1	TRBV5-1	TGCGCCAGCAGTCGACGGACAGATTTATCCACTGAAGCTTTCTTT	CASSRRTDLSTEAFF
.	.	13	TRBJ2-1	TRBV3-1	TGTGCCAGCAGCCAAGGATGGCCGAATGAGCAGTTCTTC	CASSQGWPNEQFF
many	TRBD1	14	TRBJ2-7	TRBV2	TGTGCCAGCAGCTCCAGGGGGCACTCCTACGAGCAGTACTTC	CASSSRGHSYEQYF
.	.	12	TRBJ1-2	TRBV7-6	TGTGCCAGCAGTTCTTTCCTATATGGCTACACCTTC	CASSSFLYGYTF
few	.	14	TRBJ2-7	TRBV25-1	TGTGCCAGCAGTGAACTGTCAGCCTCCTACGAGCAGTACTTC	CASSELSASYEQYF
few	.	17	TRBJ2-4	TRBV6-2/TRBV6-3	TGTGCCAGCAATGGGGCCTTAACCCCGAGGGCCAAAAACATTCAGTACTTC	CASNGALTPRAKNIQYF
.	TRBD2	16	TRBJ2-2	TRBV11-2	TGCGCCAGCAGCCAATATAGCGGGAGTATCACCGGGGAGCTGTTTTTT	CASSQYSGSITGELFF
.	.	15	TRBJ1-1	TRBV4-1	TGCGCCAGCAGCCAAGACGGGGCAAAAGGAACTGAAGCTTTCTTT	CASSQDGAKGTEAFF
few	TRBD1	18	TRBJ2-2	TRBV7-9	TGTGCCAGCAGCTTAGAGTCTGGACAGGGGGCGAACACCGGGGAGCTGTTTTTT	CASSLESGQGANTGELFF
many	.	17	TRBJ2-1	TRBV7-9	TGTGCCAGCAGCTTTCTAACTAGTTCCATCCGGGGGAATGAGCAGTTCTTC	CASSFLTSSIRGNEQFF
.	TRBD1	16	TRBJ2-1	TRBV6-2/TRBV6-3	TGTGCCAGCAGTTACGTTGGGACAGCTCCCTACAATGAGCAGTTCTTC	CASSYVGTAPYNEQFF
.	.	16	TRBJ2-7	TRBV3-1	TGTGCCAGCAGCCAAAGGGGAAATTACAGGGCCTACGAGCAGTACTTC	CASSQRGNYRAYEQYF
few	.	17	TRBJ1-1	TRBV6-5	TGTGCCAGCAGTTTCGACAGGCGCCTTAATTCGAACACTGAAGCTTTCTTT	CASSFDRRLNSNTEAFF
.	.	11	TRBJ2-5	TRBV30	TGTGCCTGGAACGGGGCGGAGACCCAGTACTTC	CAWNGAETQYF
many	TRBD1	15	TRBJ2-5	TRBV30	TGTGCCTGGGGGGACGGGACAGGGGGGGCAGAGACCCAGTACTTC	CAWGDGTGGAETQYF
many	.	13	TRBJ1-2	TRBV20-1	TGCAGTGCTGGAGACGGCCTTTTAACCTCTGAGGACTTC	CSAGDGLLTSEDF
many	.	11	TRBJ1-5	TRBV28	TGTGCCAGCAGCCGAGATCAGCCCCAGCATTTT	CASSRDQPQHF
.	TRBD1	14	TRBJ1-2	TRBV7-8	TGTGCCAGCAGCAGGGACAGAAATAACTATGGCTACACCTTC	CASSRDRNNYGYTF
many	TRBD1	15	TRBJ1-1	TRBV12-3/TRBV12-4	TGTGCCAGCAGTACCCGGACAGGGACGAACACTGAAGCTTTCTTT	CASSTRTGTNTEAFF
few	TRBD1	13	TRBJ2-4	TRBV11-1	TGTGCCAGCAGCGCCCGTACCGGGACAGAACAGTACTTC	CASSARTGTEQYF
many	.	15	TRBJ1-1	TRBV28	TGTGCCAGCAGCACTCCCGGTGCGTTGAACACTGAAGCTTTCTTT	CASSTPGALNTEAFF
few	.	14	TRBJ2-7	TRBV28	TGTGCCAGCAGTCCCCGGGTAAGCCCCTACGAGCAGTACTTC	CASSPRVSPYEQYF
.	TRBD1	14	TRBJ2-2	TRBV6-1	TGTGCCACGAACGGACAGGGGGCGAACGGGGAGCTGTTTTTT	CATNGQGANGELFF
few	TRBD1	14	TRBJ1-6	TRBV5-1	TGCGCCAGCAGCCTTACAGGGGCGCATTCACCCCTCCACTTT	CASSLTGAHSPLHF
.	TRBD2	14	TRBJ2-7	TRBV29-1	TGCAGCGCTAGCGGGAGGGCCGGGGCCTACGAGCAGTACTTC	CSASGRAGAYEQYF
.	.	18	TRBJ2-1	TRBV6-1	TGTGCCAGCAGTGACGCTGGCTACGGCACAGAGAAATTAAATGAGCAGTTCTTC	CASSDAGYGTEKLNEQFF
few	.	14	TRBJ2-7	TRBV20-1	TGCAGTGCTAGGGTGGACAGATTAAACTACGAGCAGTACTTC	CSARVDRLNYEQYF
many	.	14	TRBJ1-1	TRBV28	TGTGCCAGCAGTTTGGTCCCATCGAACACTGAAGCTTTCTTT	CASSLVPSNTEAFF
few	.	13	TRBJ2-7	TRBV7-2	TGTACCAGCAGCCCGGGGCCCCGCTACGAGCAGTACTTC	CTSSPGPRYEQYF